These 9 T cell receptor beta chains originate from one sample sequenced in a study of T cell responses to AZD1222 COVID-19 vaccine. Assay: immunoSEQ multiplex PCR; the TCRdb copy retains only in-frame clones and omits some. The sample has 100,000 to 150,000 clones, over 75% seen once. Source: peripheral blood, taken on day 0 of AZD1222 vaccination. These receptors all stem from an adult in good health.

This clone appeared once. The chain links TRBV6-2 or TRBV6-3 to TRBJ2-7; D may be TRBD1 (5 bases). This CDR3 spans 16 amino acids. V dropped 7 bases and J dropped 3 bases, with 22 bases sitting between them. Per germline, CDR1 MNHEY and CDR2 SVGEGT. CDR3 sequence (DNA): TGTGCCAGCACCCCCCGGCGGCAGGGTCTAAGCTACGAGCAGTACTTC. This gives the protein CASTPRRQGLSYEQYF.

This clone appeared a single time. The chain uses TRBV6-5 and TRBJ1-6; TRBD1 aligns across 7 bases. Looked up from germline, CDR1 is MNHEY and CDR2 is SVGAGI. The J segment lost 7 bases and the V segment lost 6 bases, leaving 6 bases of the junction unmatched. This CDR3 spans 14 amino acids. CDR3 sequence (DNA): TGTGCCAGCAGGACACTGACAGGGAATTCACCCCTCCACTTT. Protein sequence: CASRTLTGNSPLHF.

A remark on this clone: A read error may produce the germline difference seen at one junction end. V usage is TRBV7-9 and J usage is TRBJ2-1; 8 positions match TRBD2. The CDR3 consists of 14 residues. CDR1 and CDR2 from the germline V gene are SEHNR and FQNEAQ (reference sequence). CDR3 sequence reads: CASGFGGAQNEQFF. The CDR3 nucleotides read TGTGCCAGCGGCTTCGGGGGGGCGCAGAATGAGCAGTTCTTC.

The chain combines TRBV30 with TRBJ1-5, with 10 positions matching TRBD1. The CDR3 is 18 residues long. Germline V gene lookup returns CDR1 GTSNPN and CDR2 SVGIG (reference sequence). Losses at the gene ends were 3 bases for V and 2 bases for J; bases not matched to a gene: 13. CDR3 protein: CAWSSGQGGVVRNQPQHF. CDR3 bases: TGTGCCTGGAGCTCCGGACAGGGGGGAGTCGTACGCAATCAGCCCCAGCATTTT.

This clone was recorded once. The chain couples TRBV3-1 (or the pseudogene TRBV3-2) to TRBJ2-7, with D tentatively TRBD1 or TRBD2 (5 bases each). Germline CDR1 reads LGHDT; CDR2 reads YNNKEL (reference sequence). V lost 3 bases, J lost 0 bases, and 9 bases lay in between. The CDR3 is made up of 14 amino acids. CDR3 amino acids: CASSHRDHSYEQYF. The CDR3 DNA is TGTGCCAGCAGCCACCGGGACCACTCCTACGAGCAGTACTTC.

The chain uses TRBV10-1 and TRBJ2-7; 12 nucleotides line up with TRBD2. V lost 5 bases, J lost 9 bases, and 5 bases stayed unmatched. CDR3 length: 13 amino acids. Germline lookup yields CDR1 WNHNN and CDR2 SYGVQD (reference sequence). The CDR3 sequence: CASSTGLAGWQYF. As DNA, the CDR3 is TGCGCCAGCAGTACTGGACTAGCGGGGTGGCAGTACTTC.

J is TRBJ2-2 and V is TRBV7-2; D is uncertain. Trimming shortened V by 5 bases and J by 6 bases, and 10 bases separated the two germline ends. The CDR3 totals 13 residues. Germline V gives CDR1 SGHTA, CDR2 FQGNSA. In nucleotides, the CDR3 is TGTGCCAGCAGCCCCGAGCGAGCCGGGGAGCTGTTTTTT. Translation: CASSPERAGELFF.

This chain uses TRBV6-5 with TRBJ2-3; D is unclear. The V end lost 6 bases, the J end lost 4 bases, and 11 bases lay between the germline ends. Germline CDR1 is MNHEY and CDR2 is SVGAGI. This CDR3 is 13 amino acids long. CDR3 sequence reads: CASRTVGADTQYF. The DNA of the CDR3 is TGTGCCAGCAGGACCGTTGGCGCAGATACGCAGTATTTT.

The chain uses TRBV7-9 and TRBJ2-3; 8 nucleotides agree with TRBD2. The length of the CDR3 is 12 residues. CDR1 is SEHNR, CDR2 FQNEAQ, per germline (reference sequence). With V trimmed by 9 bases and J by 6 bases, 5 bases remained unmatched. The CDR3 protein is CASAKRGDTQYF. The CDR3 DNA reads TGTGCCAGTGCGAAGCGGGGGGATACGCAGTATTTT.